The 10 T cell receptor beta chains presented below share a single source sample, sequenced in a study of shared clonotypes between healthy human individuals. Measured with immunoSEQ multiplex PCR; TCRdb has only the in-frame clones, and not every one. This repertoire shows roughly 850,000 clones, about 96% found once; its top ten account for around 0.25%. CD45RO-negative cells were positively selected for CCR7, leaving out terminally differentiated effector memory CD45RA+ cells. Source material: naive CD8+ T cells sorted from blood. These receptors were obtained from a man between 25 and 39 years old in good health.

The rearrangement links TRBV11-2 to TRBJ2-7, with TRBD1 matching 7 bases. CDR1 and CDR2 (germline): SGHAT, FQNNGV. This CDR3 spans 13 amino acids. Losses at the gene ends were 5 bases for V and 9 bases for J; bases not matched to a gene: 10. CDR3 residues: CASSLGDRPGQYF. The CDR3 DNA sequence: TGTGCCAGCAGCCTGGGGGACAGACCTGGGCAGTACTTC.

The CDR3 loop is CASSQVGGSGYGYTF. The CDR3 DNA reads as TGTGCCAGCAGCCAAGTGGGGGGGTCGGGATATGGCTACACCTTC. This chain joins TRBV14 and TRBJ1-2; a possible D gene is TRBD1 (5 bases). The CDR3 runs 15 residues. Between the trimmed V and J ends, which lost 1 base and 5 bases, there was a span of 14 bases. Germline V CDR1 and CDR2: SGHDN, FVKESK.

The gene calls are TRBV7-2 and TRBJ2-1; D might be TRBD2 (5 bases). V lost 3 bases and J lost 8, with 17 bases in between. CDR1 and CDR2 (germline): SGHTA, FQGNSA. There are 15 residues in the CDR3. CDR3 nucleotide sequence: TGTGCCAGCAGCTTGCGAGAGGGCCTTTCTTATGAGCAGTTCTTC. This codes for CASSLREGLSYEQFF.

Points on this clone: Other DNA sequences in the sample encode the same CDR3. The gene calls are TRBV27 and TRBJ1-5; no clear D gene. The germline gives CDR1 MNHEY, CDR2 SMNVEV (reference sequence). The CDR3 totals 14 residues. With 6 bases removed from V and 0 bases from J, the gap between germline ends came to 9 bases. Written as DNA, the CDR3 is TGTGCCAGCAGGGCTGGGGTTAGCAATCAGCCCCAGCATTTT. Translating it yields CASRAGVSNQPQHF.

The DNA of the CDR3 is TGTGCCAGCAGCTCCAGTATCCGAGGGGGCACAGAGAACACCGGGGAGCTGTTTTTT. Amino acids: CASSSSIRGGTENTGELFF. J is TRBJ2-2 and V is TRBV7-9, with 7 bases identical to TRBD1. CDR3 length: 19 residues. V lost 4 bases to trimming and J lost 1 base; unmatched junction nucleotides: 15. Germline CDR1 and CDR2: SEHNR and FQNEAQ (reference sequence). The full variable domain, with the rest looked up from reference TRBV7-9 and TRBJ2-2, is DTGVSQNPRHKITKRGQNVTFRCDPISEHNRLYWYRQTLGQGPEFLTYFQNEAQLEKSRLLSDRFSAERPKGSFSTLEIQRTEQGDSAMYLCASSSSIRGGTENTGELFFGEGSRLTVL.

J is TRBJ1-2 and V is TRBV19; 7 bases are shared with TRBD1. The V gene end was trimmed by 5 bases and the J gene end by 8 bases; junction bases not matched to a gene: 11. The CDR3 runs 14 residues. Germline assignment: CDR1 LNHDA and CDR2 SQIVND (reference sequence). CDR3 region: CASSFGRDSRGYTF. CDR3 DNA: TGTGCCAGTAGTTTCGGAAGGGACAGCAGAGGCTACACCTTC.

V and J are TRBV5-6 and TRBJ2-1; no clear D gene. Germline lookup yields CDR1 SGHDT and CDR2 YYEEEE. V lost 0 bases and J 10 bases, leaving 11 bases between the germline ends. This CDR3 has 13 amino acids. As DNA, the CDR3 is TGTGCCAGCAGCTTGGGTCCCCCTCGGGAGCAGTTCTTC. It specifies CASSLGPPREQFF.

The V gene is TRBV10-2, the J gene TRBJ2-7; 7 bases map to TRBD1. V gave up 2 bases and J gave up 5 bases; unmatched junction bases: 9. This CDR3 has 15 amino acids. The germline V gene has CDR1 WSHSY and CDR2 SAAADI. The DNA of the CDR3 is TGCGCCAGCAGTGAGAGGACAGGCATCCTCGACGAGCAGTACTTC. This translates into CASSERTGILDEQYF.

This sequence joins TRBV5-1 and TRBJ2-1; D call uncertain. Per germline, CDR1 SGHRS and CDR2 YFSETQ. The germline V and J ends were trimmed by 7 bases and 4 bases, with 12 bases remaining between them. The CDR3 sequence is 13 residues long. CDR3 amino acids: CASAPGAYNEQFF. Here the CDR3 DNA reads TGCGCCAGCGCCCCCGGAGCTTACAATGAGCAGTTCTTC.

The rearrangement links TRBV5-5 to TRBJ2-1; 16 bases match TRBD2. V dropped 2 bases and J dropped 9; count of bases not matched to a gene: 8. Germline V gene data show CDR1 as SGHKS and CDR2 as YYEKEE (reference sequence). CDR3 length equals 17 residues. The CDR3: CASSFFTGTSGRVEQFF. CDR3 in DNA: TGTGCCAGCAGCTTTTTCACCGGGACTAGCGGGAGGGTTGAGCAGTTCTTC.